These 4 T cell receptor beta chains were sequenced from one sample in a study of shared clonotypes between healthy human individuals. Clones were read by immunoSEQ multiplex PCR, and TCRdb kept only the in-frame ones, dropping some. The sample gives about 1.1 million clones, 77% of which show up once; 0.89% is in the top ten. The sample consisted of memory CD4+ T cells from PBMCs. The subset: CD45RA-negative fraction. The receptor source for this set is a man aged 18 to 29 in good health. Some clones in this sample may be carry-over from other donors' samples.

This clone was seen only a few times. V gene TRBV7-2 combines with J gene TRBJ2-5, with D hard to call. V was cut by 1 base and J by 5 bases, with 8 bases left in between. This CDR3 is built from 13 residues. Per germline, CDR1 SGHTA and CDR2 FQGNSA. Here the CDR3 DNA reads TGTGCCAGCAGCTTAGAGATAGGGGAGACCCAGTACTTC. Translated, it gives CASSLEIGETQYF.

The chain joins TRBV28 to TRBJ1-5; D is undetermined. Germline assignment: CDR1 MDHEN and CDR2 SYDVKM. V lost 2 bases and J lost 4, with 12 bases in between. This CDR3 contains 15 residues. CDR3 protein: CASSLGGRENQPQHF. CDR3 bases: TGTGCCAGCAGTTTAGGTGGACGGGAGAATCAGCCCCAGCATTTT.

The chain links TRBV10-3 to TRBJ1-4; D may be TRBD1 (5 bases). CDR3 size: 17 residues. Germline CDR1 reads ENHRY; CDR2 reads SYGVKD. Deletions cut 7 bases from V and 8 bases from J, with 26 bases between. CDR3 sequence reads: CAIKAHGDHREGEKLFF. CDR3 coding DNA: TGTGCCATCAAGGCTCACGGAGATCACCGGGAGGGGGAAAAACTGTTTTTT.

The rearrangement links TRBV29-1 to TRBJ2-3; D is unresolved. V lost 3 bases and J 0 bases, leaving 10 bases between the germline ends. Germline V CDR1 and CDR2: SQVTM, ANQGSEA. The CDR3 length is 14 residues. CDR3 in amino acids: CSVDGPTSTDTQYF. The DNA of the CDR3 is TGCAGCGTTGATGGTCCCACTAGCACAGATACGCAGTATTTT.